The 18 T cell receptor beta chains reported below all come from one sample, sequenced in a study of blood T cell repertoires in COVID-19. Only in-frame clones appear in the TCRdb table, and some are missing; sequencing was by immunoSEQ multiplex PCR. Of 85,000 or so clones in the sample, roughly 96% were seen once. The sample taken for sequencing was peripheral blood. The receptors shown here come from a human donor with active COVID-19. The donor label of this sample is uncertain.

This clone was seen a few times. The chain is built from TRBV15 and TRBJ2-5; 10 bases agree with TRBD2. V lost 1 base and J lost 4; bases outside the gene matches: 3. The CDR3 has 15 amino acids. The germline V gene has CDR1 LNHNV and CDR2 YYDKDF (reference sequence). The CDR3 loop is CATSRVQREGETQYF. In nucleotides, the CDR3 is TGTGCCACCAGCAGAGTCCAGCGGGAGGGAGAGACCCAGTACTTC.

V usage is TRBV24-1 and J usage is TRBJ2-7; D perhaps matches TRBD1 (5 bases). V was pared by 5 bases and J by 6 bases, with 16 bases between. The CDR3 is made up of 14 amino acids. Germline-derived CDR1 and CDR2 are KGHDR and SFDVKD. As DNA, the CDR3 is TGTGCCACCAGTGGTACAGGTCATGTAGGCGAGCAGTACTTC. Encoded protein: CATSGTGHVGEQYF.

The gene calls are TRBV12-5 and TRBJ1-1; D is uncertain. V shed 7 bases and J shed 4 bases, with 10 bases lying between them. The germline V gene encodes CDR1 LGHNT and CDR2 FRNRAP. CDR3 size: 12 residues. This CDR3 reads CASAQGGTEAFF. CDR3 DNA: TGTGCTAGTGCCCAAGGAGGCACTGAAGCTTTCTTT.

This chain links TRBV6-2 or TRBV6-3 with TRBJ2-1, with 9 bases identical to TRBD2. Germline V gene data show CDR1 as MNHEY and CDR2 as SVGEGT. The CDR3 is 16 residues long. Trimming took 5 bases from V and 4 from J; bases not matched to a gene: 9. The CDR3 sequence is CASSPPGLAIYNEQFF. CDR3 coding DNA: TGTGCCAGCAGTCCACCGGGACTAGCCATATACAATGAGCAGTTCTTC.

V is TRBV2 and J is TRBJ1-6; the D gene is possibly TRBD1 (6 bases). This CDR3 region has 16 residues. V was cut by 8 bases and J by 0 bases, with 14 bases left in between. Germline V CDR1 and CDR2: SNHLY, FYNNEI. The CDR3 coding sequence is TGTGCCAGCGCTACCTCAGGGGACTCCTATAATTCACCCCTCCACTTT. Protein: CASATSGDSYNSPLHF.

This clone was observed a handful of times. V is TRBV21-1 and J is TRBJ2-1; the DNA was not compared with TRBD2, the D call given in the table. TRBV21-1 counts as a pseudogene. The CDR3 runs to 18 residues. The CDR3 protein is CASSKELPASGTYNEQFF. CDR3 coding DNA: TGTGCCAGCAGCAAAGAGCTACCAGCTAGCGGTACCTACAATGAGCAGTTCTTC.

The CDR3 spells CASSELQGADTGELFF. DNA for the CDR3: TGTGCCAGCAGCGAATTACAGGGGGCTGACACCGGGGAGCTGTTTTTT. This chain links TRBV5-6 with TRBJ2-2; 9 bases fit TRBD1. V lost 4 bases to trimming and J lost 3 bases; unmatched junction nucleotides: 7. This CDR3 region has 16 residues. Germline V gives CDR1 SGHDT, CDR2 YYEEEE.

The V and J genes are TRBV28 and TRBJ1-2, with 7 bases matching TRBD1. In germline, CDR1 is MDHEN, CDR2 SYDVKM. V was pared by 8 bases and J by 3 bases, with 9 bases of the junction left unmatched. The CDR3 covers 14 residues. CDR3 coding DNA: TGTGCCAGCGGGGTATCGACAGGGTACTATGGCTACACCTTC. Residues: CASGVSTGYYGYTF.

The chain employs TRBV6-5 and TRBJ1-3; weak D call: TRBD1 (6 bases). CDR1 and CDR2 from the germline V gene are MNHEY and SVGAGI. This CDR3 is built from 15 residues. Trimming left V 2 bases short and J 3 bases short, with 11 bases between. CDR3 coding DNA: TGTGCCAGCAGTTACACGACAGGTTTTGGAAACACCATATATTTT. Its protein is CASSYTTGFGNTIYF.

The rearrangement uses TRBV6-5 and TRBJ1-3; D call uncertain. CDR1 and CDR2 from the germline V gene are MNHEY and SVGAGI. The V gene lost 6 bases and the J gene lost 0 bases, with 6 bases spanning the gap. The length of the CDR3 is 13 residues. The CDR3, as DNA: TGTGCCAGCAGAGTCAGCTCTGGAAACACCATATATTTT. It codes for CASRVSSGNTIYF.

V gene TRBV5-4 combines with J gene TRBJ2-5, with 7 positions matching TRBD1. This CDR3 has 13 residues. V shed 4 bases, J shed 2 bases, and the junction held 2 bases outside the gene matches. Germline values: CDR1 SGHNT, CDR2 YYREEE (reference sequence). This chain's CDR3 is CASSRGQQETQYF. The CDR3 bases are TGTGCCAGCAGCCGGGGACAGCAAGAGACCCAGTACTTC.

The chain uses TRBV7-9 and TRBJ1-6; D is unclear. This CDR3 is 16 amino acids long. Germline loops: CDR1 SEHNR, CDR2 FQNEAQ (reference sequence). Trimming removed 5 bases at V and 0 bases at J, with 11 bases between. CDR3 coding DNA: TGTGCCAGCAGCCCTGGGCTGAGCTCCTATAATTCACCCCTCCACTTT. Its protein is CASSPGLSSYNSPLHF. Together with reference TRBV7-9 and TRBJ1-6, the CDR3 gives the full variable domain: DTGVSQNPRHKITKRGQNVTFRCDPISEHNRLYWYRQTLGQGPEFLTYFQNEAQLEKSRLLSDRFSAERPKGSFSTLEIQRTEQGDSAMYLCASSPGLSSYNSPLHFGNGTRLTVT.

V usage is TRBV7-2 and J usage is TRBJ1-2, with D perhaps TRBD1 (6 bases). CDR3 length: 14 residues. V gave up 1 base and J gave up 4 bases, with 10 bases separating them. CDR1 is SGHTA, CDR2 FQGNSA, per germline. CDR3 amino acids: CASSLGGQGYGYTF. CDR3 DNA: TGTGCCAGCAGCTTAGGGGGGCAGGGCTATGGCTACACCTTC.

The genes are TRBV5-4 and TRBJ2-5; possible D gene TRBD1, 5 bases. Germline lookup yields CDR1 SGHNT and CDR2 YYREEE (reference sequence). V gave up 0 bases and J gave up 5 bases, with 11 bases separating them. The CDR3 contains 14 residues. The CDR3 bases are TGTGCCAGCAGCTTGGAAGGGGTCGACGAGACCCAGTACTTC. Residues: CASSLEGVDETQYF.

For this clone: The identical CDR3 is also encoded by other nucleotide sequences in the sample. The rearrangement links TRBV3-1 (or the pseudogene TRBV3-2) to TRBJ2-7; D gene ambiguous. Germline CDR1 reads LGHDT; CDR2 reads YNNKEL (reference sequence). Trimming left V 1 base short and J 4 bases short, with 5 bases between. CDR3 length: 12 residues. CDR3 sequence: CASSQGVYEQYF. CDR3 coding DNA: TGTGCCAGCAGCCAAGGAGTATACGAGCAGTACTTC.

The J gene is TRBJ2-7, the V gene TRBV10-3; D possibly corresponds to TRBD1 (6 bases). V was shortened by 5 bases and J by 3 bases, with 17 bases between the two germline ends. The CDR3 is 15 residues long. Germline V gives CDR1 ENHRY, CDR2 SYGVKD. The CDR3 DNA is TGTGCCATCAGTCCTCGAGAACAGGGTAGCTACGAGCAGTACTTC. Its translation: CAISPREQGSYEQYF.

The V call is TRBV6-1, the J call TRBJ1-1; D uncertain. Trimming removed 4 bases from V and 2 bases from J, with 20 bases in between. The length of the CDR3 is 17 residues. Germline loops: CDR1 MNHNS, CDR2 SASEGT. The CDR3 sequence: CASSASKTVPGNTEAFF. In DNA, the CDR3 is TGTGCCAGCAGTGCGAGCAAAACGGTTCCGGGAAACACTGAAGCTTTCTTT.

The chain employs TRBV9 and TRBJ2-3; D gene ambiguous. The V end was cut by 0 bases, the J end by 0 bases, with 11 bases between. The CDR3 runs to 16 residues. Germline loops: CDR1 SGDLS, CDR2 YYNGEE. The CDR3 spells CASSVGAVTSTDTQYF. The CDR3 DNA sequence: TGTGCCAGCAGCGTAGGAGCTGTAACTAGCACAGATACGCAGTATTTT.